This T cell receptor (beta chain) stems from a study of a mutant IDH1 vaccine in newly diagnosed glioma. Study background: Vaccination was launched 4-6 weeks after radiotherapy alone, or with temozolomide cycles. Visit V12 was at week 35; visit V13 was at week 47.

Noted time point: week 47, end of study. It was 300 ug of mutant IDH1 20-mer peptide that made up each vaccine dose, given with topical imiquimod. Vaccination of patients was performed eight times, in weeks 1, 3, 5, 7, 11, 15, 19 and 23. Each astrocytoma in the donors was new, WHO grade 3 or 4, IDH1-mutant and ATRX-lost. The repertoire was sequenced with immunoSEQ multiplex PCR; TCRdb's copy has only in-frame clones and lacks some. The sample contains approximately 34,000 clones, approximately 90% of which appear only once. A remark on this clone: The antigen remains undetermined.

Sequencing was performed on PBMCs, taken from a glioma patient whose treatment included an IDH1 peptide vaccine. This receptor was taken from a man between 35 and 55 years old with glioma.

The CDR3 protein is CASSQGLAAYEQYF. The CDR3 DNA reads TGTGCCAGCAGCCAGGGCCTAGCGGCCTACGAGCAGTACTTC. The chain joins TRBV5-6 to TRBJ2-7; 7 bases agree with TRBD2. In germline, CDR1 is SGHDT, CDR2 YYEEEE. Losses at the gene ends were 4 bases for V and 2 bases for J; bases not matched to a gene: 6. This CDR3 spans 14 amino acids. Together with reference TRBV5-6 and TRBJ2-7, the CDR3 gives the full variable domain: DAGVTQSPTHLIKTRGQQVTLRCSPKSGHDTVSWYQQALGQGPQFIFQYYEEEERQRGNFPDRFSGHQFPNYSSELNVNALLLGDSALYLCASSQGLAAYEQYFGPGTRLTVT.